The clone carrying this TCR beta chain was picked up many times. These data come from a study of early T cells in non-severe SARS-CoV-2 infection. Study background: Sequencing of bulk RNA from unsorted whole blood was done, without chain pairing.

Unique molecular identifiers tagged individual cDNA molecules. TCRdb recomputed calls from the 5' RACE reads with MiXCR, one row per CDR3 protein. The sample carries about 97,000 distinct CDR3 sequences, about 10% recorded once. Sequencing used whole blood, obtained at baseline. The TCR sequence derives from an adult who was a healthcare worker with PCR-confirmed SARS-CoV-2 infection or an uninfected control (not recorded which).

The CDR3, as DNA: TGTGCCAGCAGTAAGGGACTAGCGGGGGAGCCTGAGCAGTTCTTC. Its protein is CASSKGLAGEPEQFF. The chain couples TRBV12-3 or TRBV12-4 to TRBJ2-1; 14 bases are shared with TRBD2. V gave up 5 bases and J gave up 9 bases; unmatched junction bases: 6. CDR3 length: 15 amino acids.